One and the same sample provided the 29 T cell receptor beta chains below, sequenced in a study of cytomegalovirus exposure and HLA in healthy donors. Primers included in the PCR were 60 Vbeta and 13 Jbeta primers. Sequencing was performed with immunoSEQ multiplex PCR; in TCRdb, only in-frame clones are kept and a portion is missing. This sample's table has some 43,000 clones. The sequencing sample was made of PBMCs. The source is a woman aged 30 to 39 in good health and CMV-seronegative.

This chain joins TRBV4-1 and TRBJ1-4; perhaps TRBD1 as D (5 bases). The CDR3 contains 15 residues. Germline assignment: CDR1 MGHRA and CDR2 YSYEKL. V was clipped by 0 bases and J by 5 bases, with 10 bases between them. The CDR3, as DNA: TGCGCCAGCAGCCAAGAATGGGCAGGGAATGAAAAACTGTTTTTT. The encoded protein is CASSQEWAGNEKLFF.

V and J are TRBV5-1 and TRBJ2-5; TRBD1 is a possible D gene (6 bases). CDR1 is SGHRS and CDR2 is YFSETQ in the germline V gene. With 5 bases removed from V and 3 bases from J, the gap between germline ends came to 17 bases. The CDR3 is 15 amino acids. The DNA for the CDR3 is TGCGCCAGCAGACGAAAGGGGGTTCAAGAAGAGACCCAGTACTTC. Protein: CASRRKGVQEETQYF.

The chain carries TRBV6-5 and TRBJ1-5; D not certain. Germline V gene sequence: CDR1 MNHEY, CDR2 SVGAGI. V was clipped by 5 bases and J by 1 base, with 12 bases between them. There are 15 residues in the CDR3. CDR3 nucleotides: TGTGCCAGCAGTGCGGGTGTATTAAGCAATCAGCCCCAGCATTTT. Translating gives CASSAGVLSNQPQHF.

The CDR3 DNA reads TGTGCCAGCAGACTAGCGGACACCGGGGAGCTGTTTTTT. Translating it yields CASRLADTGELFF. This sequence joins TRBV11-2 and TRBJ2-2; TRBD2 matches 8 bases. Germline-derived CDR1 and CDR2 are SGHAT and FQNNGV. This CDR3 has 13 residues. The ends lost 6 bases at V and 3 bases at J; junction bases unmatched: 0.

The chain recombines TRBV28 with TRBJ2-7; 12 bases are a match to TRBD2. The CDR3 contains 16 residues. V shed 5 bases, J shed 5 bases, and the junction held 10 bases outside the gene matches. CDR1 is MDHEN, CDR2 SYDVKM, per germline. In DNA, the CDR3 is TGTGCCAGCAGTCCTCTAGCGGGAGGGCGTGTAGACGAGCAGTACTTC. Translated: CASSPLAGGRVDEQYF.

The chain recombines TRBV6-5 with TRBJ2-5; the D gene is possibly TRBD2 (7 bases). The CDR3 covers 15 residues. The V end was cut by 4 bases, the J end by 5 bases, with 17 bases between. The germline V gene encodes CDR1 MNHEY and CDR2 SVGAGI. CDR3 bases: TGTGCCAGCAGTTCCGGGGGGCTGGGCGGGGAGACCCAGTACTTC. Translated: CASSSGGLGGETQYF.

V usage is TRBV7-9 and J usage is TRBJ2-7; 7 bases are shared with TRBD1. The V and J ends lost 1 base and 2 bases, in that order; junction bases with no gene match: 11. The CDR3 extends over 17 amino acids. Looked up from germline, CDR1 is SEHNR and CDR2 is FQNEAQ (reference sequence). CDR3 protein: CASSLGMDRRSAYEQYF. The CDR3 DNA follows: TGTGCCAGCAGCTTAGGCATGGACAGGAGAAGCGCCTACGAGCAGTACTTC.

This chain uses TRBV7-9 with TRBJ2-5, with 8 bases fitting TRBD1. Losses at the gene ends were 7 bases for V and 5 bases for J; bases not matched to a gene: 12. Germline CDR1 SEHNR, CDR2 FQNEAQ (reference sequence). The CDR3 is 15 amino acids. CDR3 in DNA: TGTGCCAGCAACTTCGGACAGGGTTTAGAGGAGACCCAGTACTTC. It codes for CASNFGQGLEETQYF.

The chain has TRBV6-1 and TRBJ2-7, with TRBD1 identical over 11 bases. The CDR3 extends over 15 amino acids. V trimming: 5 bases; J trimming: 5 bases; junction bases outside the gene matches: 8. The germline V gene encodes CDR1 MNHNS and CDR2 SASEGT. CDR3 DNA: TGTGCCAGCAGTCCCCATAGGACAGGGGGCAACGAGCAGTACTTC. Amino acids: CASSPHRTGGNEQYF.

The rearrangement links TRBV6-1 to TRBJ2-7; 10 bases are shared with TRBD2. CDR1 and CDR2 from the germline V gene are MNHNS and SASEGT. With 7 bases clipped from V and 3 bases from J, the junction kept 9 bases outside the gene matches. The CDR3 totals 15 residues. The CDR3 DNA reads TGTGCCAGCATCCCAGGACTAGCGGAGTACTACGAGCAGTACTTC. Amino acids: CASIPGLAEYYEQYF.

The gene calls are TRBV4-2 and TRBJ2-1; 10 nucleotides agree with TRBD2. V shed 6 bases and J 8 bases; nucleotides not matched to a gene: 10. This CDR3 has 15 residues. The V gene's germline CDR1 is LGHNA and CDR2 YNFKEQ. CDR3 bases: TGTGCCAGCAGGTCCCTAGCGGGAGATCTGGATGAGCAGTTCTTC. This codes for CASRSLAGDLDEQFF.

V and J are TRBV28 and TRBJ1-5, with no clear D. CDR3 length equals 15 residues. Trimming took off 0 bases at V and 2 bases at J, with 8 bases between the two ends. Germline assignment: CDR1 MDHEN and CDR2 SYDVKM. The CDR3, as DNA: TGTGCCAGCAGTTTATGGGCCGGGGGCAATCAGCCCCAGCATTTT. Translation gives CASSLWAGGNQPQHF.

The chain combines TRBV30 with TRBJ2-4, with 9 bases that match TRBD2. Germline V gene data show CDR1 as GTSNPN and CDR2 as SVGIG (reference sequence). CDR3 size: 16 residues. J lost 0 bases, V lost 3 bases, and 6 bases had no gene match. DNA of the CDR3: TGTGCCTGGAGGACCGCGGGAGGGGTAGCCAAAAACATTCAGTACTTC. Its translation is CAWRTAGGVAKNIQYF.

V usage is TRBV18 and J usage is TRBJ2-1, with 11 bases matching TRBD2. The CDR3 runs to 16 residues. The germline V gene encodes CDR1 KGHSH and CDR2 LQKENI. The V segment lost 2 bases and the J segment 7 bases; nucleotides outside the gene matches: 7. Here the CDR3 reads CASSPKLAGVGNEQFF. The CDR3 nucleotides read TGTGCCAGCTCACCAAAACTAGCGGGAGTGGGTAATGAGCAGTTCTTC. Complete variable domain (other parts from reference TRBV18 and TRBJ2-1): NAGVMQNPRHLVRRRGQEARLRCSPMKGHSHVYWYRQLPEEGLKFMVYLQKENIIDESGMPKERFSAEFPKEGPSILRIQQVVRGDSAAYFCASSPKLAGVGNEQFFGPGTRLTVL.

In DNA form, the CDR3 reads TGTGCCAGCAGTTCTAGCGAGAACACCGGGGAGCTGTTTTTT. The encoded protein is CASSSSENTGELFF. The chain uses TRBV6-5 and TRBJ2-2, with a possible D match to TRBD2 (6 bases). The CDR3 is 14 residues long. The germline V gene has CDR1 MNHEY and CDR2 SVGAGI. Between the trimmed V and J ends, which lost 4 bases and 1 base, there was a span of 7 bases.

The rearrangement joins TRBV30 to TRBJ2-7; 9 bases are a match to TRBD1. CDR3 length: 15 amino acids. Germline V CDR1 and CDR2: GTSNPN, SVGIG (reference sequence). V lost 5 bases to trimming and J lost 0 bases; unmatched junction nucleotides: 8. The CDR3: CAWAGQGTSSYEQYF. CDR3 bases: TGTGCCTGGGCAGGACAGGGGACCAGCTCCTACGAGCAGTACTTC.

This chain uses TRBV7-9 with TRBJ2-7; 7 bases are a match to TRBD2. Unmatched junction bases numbered 14, after V lost 0 bases and J lost 3 bases. CDR1 and CDR2 from the germline V gene are SEHNR and FQNEAQ (reference sequence). The CDR3 runs 18 residues. For the CDR3, the DNA is TGTGCCAGCAGCTTAGCAACCCTAGCGGTGGGGTTGGTCTACGAGCAGTACTTC. Protein product: CASSLATLAVGLVYEQYF.

V usage is TRBV6-1 and J usage is TRBJ2-1; 9 nucleotides match TRBD1. Germline assignment: CDR1 MNHNS and CDR2 SASEGT. J was trimmed by 4 bases and V by 1 base; bases with no gene match: 8. The CDR3 has 17 residues. DNA of the CDR3: TGTGCCAGCAGTGAAGAAGGAGGGACAGGGATATACAATGAGCAGTTCTTC. This sequence encodes CASSEEGGTGIYNEQFF.

V usage is TRBV5-4 and J usage is TRBJ2-1; 8 nucleotides align to TRBD2. Per the germline V gene, CDR1 is SGHNT and CDR2 is YYREEE (reference sequence). The CDR3 totals 16 residues. V dropped 0 bases and J dropped 3; count of bases not matched to a gene: 5. The CDR3 nucleotides are TGTGCCAGCAGCTTGGCCGGCGGGAGGCACTACAATGAGCAGTTCTTC. It encodes CASSLAGGRHYNEQFF. Using reference TRBV5-4 and TRBJ2-1 for the parts outside the CDR3, the full variable domain is ETGVTQSPTHLIKTRGQQVTLRCSSQSGHNTVSWYQQALGQGPQFIFQYYREEENGRGNFPPRFSGLQFPNYSSELNVNALELDDSALYLCASSLAGGRHYNEQFFGPGTRLTVL.

The chain carries TRBV9 and TRBJ2-1; TRBD2 matches at 16 bases. Germline V gene data show CDR1 as SGDLS and CDR2 as YYNGEE. The J segment lost 2 bases and the V segment lost 4 bases, leaving 9 bases of the junction unmatched. The CDR3 spans 19 residues. The CDR3 is CASSLGTSGRDRPYNEQFF. The CDR3 coding sequence is TGTGCCAGCAGCCTAGGGACTAGCGGGAGGGACAGACCCTACAATGAGCAGTTCTTC.

The chain uses TRBV29-1 and TRBJ2-3, with 9 bases lining up with TRBD2. Looked up from germline, CDR1 is SQVTM and CDR2 is ANQGSEA. V gave up 6 bases and J gave up 4 bases; unmatched junction bases: 11. The CDR3 sequence is 15 residues long. CDR3: CSVAPWTSDPDTQYF. CDR3 nucleotides: TGCAGCGTAGCCCCGTGGACTAGCGACCCAGATACGCAGTATTTT.

This chain joins TRBV18 and TRBJ2-7; D unresolved. The CDR3 contains 14 residues. Germline V gene data show CDR1 as KGHSH and CDR2 as LQKENI. The V end was cut by 2 bases, the J end by 5 bases, with 13 bases between. The CDR3 reads CASSPGQALDEQYF. The CDR3 DNA reads TGTGCCAGCTCACCAGGCCAAGCGCTCGACGAGCAGTACTTC.

J is TRBJ2-3 and V is TRBV6-6; TRBD1 aligns across 8 bases. CDR3 size: 15 residues. V lost 6 bases to trimming and J lost 2 bases; unmatched junction nucleotides: 7. From germline, CDR1 is MNHNY and CDR2 SVGAGI (reference sequence). Written as DNA, the CDR3 is TGTGCCAGCAGAAGGACAGGGCGGGACACAGATACGCAGTATTTT. It codes for CASRRTGRDTDTQYF.

The chain combines TRBV19 with TRBJ2-3, with TRBD2 matching over 13 bases. Looked up from germline, CDR1 is LNHDA and CDR2 is SQIVND (reference sequence). With 4 bases clipped from V and 6 bases from J, the junction kept 4 bases outside the gene matches. The CDR3 spans 15 residues. The CDR3 loop reads CASSTTSGRWDTQYF. In nucleotides, the CDR3 is TGTGCCAGTAGTACGACTAGCGGGAGGTGGGATACGCAGTATTTT.

This rearrangement joins TRBV9 to TRBJ1-1, with 9 bases that match TRBD1. Trimming took 3 bases from V and 4 from J; bases not matched to a gene: 10. The CDR3 consists of 16 residues. Germline-derived CDR1 and CDR2 are SGDLS and YYNGEE. This chain's CDR3 is CASSALGQGIGTEAFF. CDR3 sequence (DNA): TGTGCCAGCAGCGCCTTAGGACAGGGGATCGGCACTGAAGCTTTCTTT.

V gene TRBV7-3 combines with J gene TRBJ1-1, with a weak D call TRBD1 (5 bases). With 2 bases removed from V and 1 base from J, the gap between germline ends came to 5 bases. Germline V gives CDR1 SGHTA, CDR2 FQGTGA. The CDR3 is made up of 13 amino acids. DNA of the CDR3: TGTGCCAGCAGCTTAGACAGGAACACTGAAGCTTTCTTT. Its translation is CASSLDRNTEAFF.

In nucleotides, the CDR3 is TGTGCCTGGAGTAGGGGCCTGGCCTACGAGCAGTACTTC. Its protein product is CAWSRGLAYEQYF. The chain joins TRBV30 to TRBJ2-7; D perhaps matches TRBD1 (5 bases). CDR1 is GTSNPN and CDR2 is SVGIG in the germline V gene (reference sequence). V was shortened by 2 bases and J by 2 bases, with 10 bases between the two germline ends. This CDR3 has 13 amino acids. The full variable domain, completed using reference TRBV30 and TRBJ2-7, is SQTIHQWPATLVQPVGSPLSLECTVEGTSNPNLYWYRQAAGRGLQLLFYSVGIGQISSEVPQNLSASRPQDRQFILSSKKLLLSDSGFYLCAWSRGLAYEQYFGPGTRLTVT.

The chain has TRBV4-3 and TRBJ2-1; 11 bases line up with TRBD2. This CDR3 comprises 16 residues. The V and J ends lost 10 bases and 9 bases, in that order; junction bases with no gene match: 17. Germline V gene sequence: CDR1 LGHNA, CDR2 YSLEER. CDR3 bases: TGCGCCACCCCTCGGGAGGGTGAGCTAGCGGGAGGTGAGCAGTTCTTC. Translating gives CATPREGELAGGEQFF.

J is TRBJ2-2 and V is TRBV4-1, with 10 bases matching TRBD2. The V segment lost 5 bases and the J segment 1 base; nucleotides outside the gene matches: 7. There are 17 residues in the CDR3. In germline, CDR1 is MGHRA, CDR2 YSYEKL. CDR3 region: CASSEASGSRNTGELFF. Here the CDR3 DNA reads TGCGCCAGCAGCGAGGCTAGCGGGAGCAGGAACACCGGGGAGCTGTTTTTT.